This T cell receptor beta chain was sequenced during a study of CD8 T cells in ankylosing spondylitis. TCRdb re-analysed the 5' RACE reads in MiXCR, keeping a single row per CDR3 protein. The table shows 200,000 to 300,000 distinct CDR3 sequences, with roughly a tenth occurring only once. This CDR3 region has 15 residues. The germline gives CDR1 MNHEY, CDR2 SMNVEV (reference sequence). Whole-study results and caveats: Seven or eight highly homologous variants made up a TCR beta motif, and this motif appeared characteristic of ankylosing spondylitis blood.

As for this clonotype: Its antigen is as yet unknown. This may come from a read error, since a much larger clone is one base off.

The chain carries TRBV27 and TRBJ2-7; 7 nucleotides line up with TRBD2. What was sequenced was blood, either unsorted or a sorted T cell fraction (not recorded which). This receptor was identified in a male donor with ankylosing spondylitis or in good health (not recorded which). As DNA, the CDR3 is TGTGTCAGCAGTAGAGCGGGACTCTCCTCCTACGAGCAGTACTTC. Amino acid sequence: CVSSRAGLSSYEQYF.